This T cell receptor (beta chain) was profiled in a study of spatial heterogeneity in lung cancer (dated by TCRdb to between 2018 and 2020). In the study overall: More beta-chain than alpha-chain transcripts were consistently detected, likely reflecting higher beta-chain transcript abundance. Nonsynonymous mutation counts, determined by whole-exome sequencing of tumor tissue, were related to TCR repertoire features. At surgery, both alpha and beta chains were TCR-sequenced in about 200 tumor regions, over 61 matched nontumor lung samples and 56 PBMC samples. TCR alpha and beta repertoires were quantitatively compared across multiple tumor regions, matched nontumor lung and blood in non-small cell lung cancer. In the raw uncorrected reads, each unique combination of TCR and UMI appeared on average more than ten times. Findings and caveats that apply to the study as a whole: Ubiquitous expanded tumor TCRs showed up in blood more often at tumor resection than at routine follow-up. Additional single-cell paired TCR alpha and beta sequencing was considered necessary to confirm, at a functional level, the hypothesis that regional TCRs recognize regional mutations.

The CDR3 starts with the cysteine, ends with the phenylalanine, and has 15 residues. Only the CDR3 part of the read is kept: 45 bases, read in frame from the first base. From a lookup of the germline V gene (reference sequence), CDR1 and CDR2 are SEHNR and FQNEAQ. Germline trimming: 5 bases from V, 2 bases from J; junction bases outside gene matches: 8. The time point label here, explained by the study, means: sample taken at primary tumor resection. Without any cell sorting, TCR sequencing was performed on whole RNA extracted either from tumor and nontumor lung tissue or from cryopreserved PBMC samples. The donors were more than 60 patients from the lung TRACERx cohort who had early-stage, untreated non-small cell lung cancer. Only patients with enough RNA available from two or more tumor regions were chosen for TCR sequencing. Library generation was performed with 5' RACE. The data were produced on a NextSeq 500. In the TCR library protocol, a unique molecular identifier was attached to each TCR cDNA molecule so that PCR and sequencing errors could be corrected. The source study handled its data this way. Decombinator tools were used for TCR identification, UMI-based error correction and CDR3 extraction. TCRs above a frequency of 2 per 1,000, corresponding to the top 1% of the tumor frequency distribution, were defined as expanded. Rényi diversity was computed with the R vegan package after subsampling each repertoire 100 times to 5,000 TCRs. CDR3 similarity networks were built from amino acid triplet string-kernel similarity, with CDR3s being connected when pairwise similarity was above 0.82. The public reads were quality trimmed at Q25 with fastp and then assembled into clones with MiXCR by TCRdb, keeping productive beta chains. Entries that share a CDR3 protein sequence are merged under the most common genes and DNA. These V and J calls are TCRdb output, not the study's own analysis. The sample table records about 48,000 distinct CDR3 sequences; less than 5.5% of these occur just once. The ten largest clones represent around 10% of the sample.

At least ten counts were recorded for this clonotype. Its target antigen remains unknown. Base-call qualities are not available, and no considerably larger clone is one nucleotide away. Here the sequenced sample was PBMCs, taken at surgery. The rearrangement combines TRBV7-9 with TRBJ2-7; 8 central nucleotides agree with TRBD1. This sequence was found in a male donor with early-stage non-small cell lung cancer. The nucleotides are TGTGCCAGCAGCCTAAGCCGGACAGGGACCTACGAGCAGTACTTC. The translation is CASSLSRTGTYEQYF.